A single sample is the source of the 9 T cell receptor beta chains below, sequenced in a study of preoperative IRX-2 immunotherapy in early breast cancer. Treatment described: preoperative locoregional IRX-2 cytokine immunotherapy. The protocol was immunoSEQ multiplex PCR, while the TCRdb copy is restricted to in-frame clones and leaves out a portion. The sample yields 3,000 to 4,000 clones, around four fifths seen once. Here the sequenced sample was tumor tissue, taken after IRX-2 immunotherapy. All receptors derive from a human donor with breast cancer.

In its sample, this clone was seen a few times. This chain connects TRBV5-1 to TRBJ2-3; 14 positions agree with TRBD2. Germline trimming cut 4 bases from V and 1 base from J; bases unmatched to any gene: 5. Germline V gives CDR1 SGHRS, CDR2 YFSETQ. The CDR3 length is 17 residues. CDR3 DNA: TGCGCCAGCAGCGCGGGACTAGCGGGAGAAGGCACAGATACGCAGTATTTT. It is translated as CASSAGLAGEGTDTQYF.

This clone was seen once. The V and J genes are TRBV11-3 and TRBJ2-3; unclear D gene. The CDR3 is 16 residues long. The germline gives CDR1 SGHNT, CDR2 YENEEA. The V and J ends lost 5 bases and 0 bases respectively, with 15 bases between them. CDR3 coding DNA: TGTGCCAGCAGCCCTAGGACCCAGGTTAGCACAGATACGCAGTATTTT. Translated, it gives CASSPRTQVSTDTQYF.

This clone was counted between two and nine times. This rearrangement joins TRBV11-3 to TRBJ1-5; D is possibly TRBD1 (6 bases). Looked up from germline, CDR1 is SGHNT and CDR2 is YENEEA. The CDR3 sequence is 17 residues long. Trimming cost V 6 bases and J 0 bases, with 18 bases left between them. The CDR3 DNA reads TGTGCCAGCAGGTCCGGGGGGCTGGGGGCTAGCAATCAGCCCCAGCATTTT. This gives the protein CASRSGGLGASNQPQHF. The full variable domain, with the rest looked up from reference TRBV11-3 and TRBJ1-5, is EAGVVQSPRYKIIEKKQPVAFWCNPISGHNTLYWYLQNLGQGPELLIRYENEEAVDDSQLPKDRFSAERLKGVDSTLKIQPAELGDSAVYLCASRSGGLGASNQPQHFGDGTRLSIL.

A few counts support this clone. The V call is TRBV6-8, the J call TRBJ2-5, with D tentatively TRBD2 (6 bases). The CDR3 loop spans 14 amino acids. Per the germline V gene, CDR1 is MNHGY and CDR2 is SAAAGT. The germline V and J ends were trimmed by 2 bases and 1 base, with 8 bases remaining between them. The CDR3 DNA reads TGTGCCAGCAGTTACGGAGGGCTCCAAGAGACCCAGTACTTC. Translation gives CASSYGGLQETQYF.

V is TRBV19 and J is TRBJ1-1; D remains ambiguous. The CDR3 spans 15 residues. V lost 6 bases and J 0 bases, leaving 14 bases between the germline ends. Germline assignment: CDR1 LNHDA and CDR2 SQIVND (reference sequence). CDR3 residues: CASSHGGSMNTEAFF. CDR3 nucleotide sequence: TGTGCCAGTAGCCATGGTGGCTCTATGAACACTGAAGCTTTCTTT.

The rearrangement links TRBV12-5 to TRBJ2-3; D is undetermined. The germline V gene has CDR1 LGHNT and CDR2 FRNRAP. CDR3 length: 12 residues. CDR3 DNA: TGTGCCAGCAAGAGATCTGGGAATACGCAGTATTTT. The encoded protein is CASKRSGNTQYF.

The chain carries TRBV11-3 and TRBJ2-2, with 8 nucleotides matching TRBD1. This CDR3 comprises 15 residues. Germline CDR1 reads SGHNT; CDR2 reads YENEEA. With 4 bases clipped from V and 5 bases from J, the junction kept 6 bases outside the gene matches. The CDR3: CASSYAGGRTGELFF. DNA for the CDR3: TGTGCCAGCAGCTACGCAGGGGGCAGGACCGGGGAGCTGTTTTTT.

This clone was seen once. The CDR3 here is CASSMGLGDEQYF. The CDR3 nucleotides are TGTGCCAGTAGTATGGGTTTGGGGGACGAGCAGTACTTC. V usage is TRBV19 and J usage is TRBJ2-7; D may match TRBD1 or TRBD2 (5 bases each). This CDR3 comprises 13 residues. CDR1 is LNHDA, CDR2 SQIVND, per germline (reference sequence). Trimming pared 3 bases from V and 5 bases from J, leaving 11 bases between. Together with reference TRBV19 and TRBJ2-7, the CDR3 gives the full variable domain: DGGITQSPKYLFRKEGQNVTLSCEQNLNHDAMYWYRQDPGQGLRLIYYSQIVNDFQKGDIAEGYSVSREKKESFPLTVTSAQKNPTAFYLCASSMGLGDEQYFGPGTRLTVT.

The gene calls are TRBV29-1 and TRBJ1-1; the match to TRBD1 covers 10 bases. The CDR3 has 12 amino acids. Germline CDR1 SQVTM, CDR2 ANQGSEA. Unmatched junction bases numbered 4, after V lost 7 bases and J lost 5 bases. This chain's CDR3 is CSAGTGETEAFF. CDR3 bases: TGCAGCGCTGGGACAGGGGAAACTGAAGCTTTCTTT.